This T cell receptor beta chain was found in a study of cytomegalovirus exposure and HLA in healthy donors. Study context: Early release data held some 80 million unique TCRs from HLA-typed donors.

Germline-derived CDR1 and CDR2 are SEHNR and FQNEAQ (reference sequence). The CDR3 runs to 12 residues. Study-level points and caveats: According to the study, 150 to 200 TCR beta chains were cytomegalovirus-associated.

As for this clone: No antigen is known for it. An end of the junction does not agree with germline; a read error may underlie this.

A multiplex PCR was run with 60 Vbeta primers and 13 Jbeta primers. Measured with immunoSEQ multiplex PCR; TCRdb has only the in-frame clones, and not every one. The sample lists approximately 130,000 clones, 65% to 90% occurring once. The chain carries TRBV7-9 and TRBJ2-2, with D maybe TRBD1 (6 bases). The receptor was isolated from a girl aged 2-10 years in good health and CMV-seronegative. The material sequenced was PBMCs. The CDR3: CSSSSDSQDPIF. CDR3 nucleotide sequence: TGTTCCAGCAGCTCGGACAGTCAGGATCCTATCTTT.